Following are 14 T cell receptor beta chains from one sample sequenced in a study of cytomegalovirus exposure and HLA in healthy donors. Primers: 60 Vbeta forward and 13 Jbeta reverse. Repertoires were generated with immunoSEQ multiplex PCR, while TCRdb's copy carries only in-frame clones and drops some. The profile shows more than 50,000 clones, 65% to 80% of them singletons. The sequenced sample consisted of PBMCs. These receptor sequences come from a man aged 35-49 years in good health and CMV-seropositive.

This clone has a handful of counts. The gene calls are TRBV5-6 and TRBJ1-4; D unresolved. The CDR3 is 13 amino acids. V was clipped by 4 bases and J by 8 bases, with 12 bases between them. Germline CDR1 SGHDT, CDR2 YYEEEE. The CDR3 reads CASSLTAGEKLFF. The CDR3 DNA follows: TGTGCCAGCAGCCTAACTGCGGGAGAAAAACTGTTTTTT.

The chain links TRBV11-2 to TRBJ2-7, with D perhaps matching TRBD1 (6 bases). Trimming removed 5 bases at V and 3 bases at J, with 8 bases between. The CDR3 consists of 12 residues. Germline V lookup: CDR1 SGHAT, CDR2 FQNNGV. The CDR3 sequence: CASSQQGYEQYF. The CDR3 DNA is TGTGCCAGCAGCCAACAGGGCTACGAGCAGTACTTC.

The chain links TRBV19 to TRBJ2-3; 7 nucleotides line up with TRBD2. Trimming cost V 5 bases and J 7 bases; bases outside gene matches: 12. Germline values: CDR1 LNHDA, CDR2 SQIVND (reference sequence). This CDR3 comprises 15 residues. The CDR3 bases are TGTGCCAGTAGTCCCAGGGTAGCGGGTTCTCATACGCAGTATTTT. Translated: CASSPRVAGSHTQYF.

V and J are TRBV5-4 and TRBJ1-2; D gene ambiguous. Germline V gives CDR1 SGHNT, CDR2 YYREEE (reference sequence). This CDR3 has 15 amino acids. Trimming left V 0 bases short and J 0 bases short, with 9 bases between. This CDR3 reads CASSLDQNTNYGYTF. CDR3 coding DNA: TGTGCCAGCAGCTTGGACCAGAATACTAACTATGGCTACACCTTC.

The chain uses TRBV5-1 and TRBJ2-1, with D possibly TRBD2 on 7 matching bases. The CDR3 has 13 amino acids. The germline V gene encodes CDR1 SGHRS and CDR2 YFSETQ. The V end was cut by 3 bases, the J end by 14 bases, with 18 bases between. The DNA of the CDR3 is TGCGCCAGCAGCTCGGGGGGCGGTTTTAAGGAGTTCTTC. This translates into CASSSGGGFKEFF.

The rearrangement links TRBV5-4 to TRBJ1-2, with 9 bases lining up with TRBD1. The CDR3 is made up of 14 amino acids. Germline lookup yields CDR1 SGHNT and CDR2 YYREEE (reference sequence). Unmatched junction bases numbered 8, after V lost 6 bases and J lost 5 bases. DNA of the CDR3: TGTGCCAGCACCGGGGACAGGGAGGGTTATGGCTACACCTTC. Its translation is CASTGDREGYGYTF. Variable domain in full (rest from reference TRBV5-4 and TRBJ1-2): ETGVTQSPTHLIKTRGQQVTLRCSSQSGHNTVSWYQQALGQGPQFIFQYYREEENGRGNFPPRFSGLQFPNYSSELNVNALELDDSALYLCASTGDREGYGYTFGSGTRLTVV.

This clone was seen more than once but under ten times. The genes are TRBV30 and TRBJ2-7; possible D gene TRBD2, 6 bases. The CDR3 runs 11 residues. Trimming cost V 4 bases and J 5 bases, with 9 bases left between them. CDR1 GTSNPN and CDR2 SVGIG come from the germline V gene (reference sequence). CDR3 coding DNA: TGTGCCTGGACTAGCGTTAACGAGCAGTACTTC. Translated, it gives CAWTSVNEQYF.

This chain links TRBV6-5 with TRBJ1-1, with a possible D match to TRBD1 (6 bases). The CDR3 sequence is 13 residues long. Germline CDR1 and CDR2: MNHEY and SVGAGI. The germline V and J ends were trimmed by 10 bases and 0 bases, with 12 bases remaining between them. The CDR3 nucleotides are TGTGCCATTTCGACAGGATTGAACACTGAAGCTTTCTTT. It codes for CAISTGLNTEAFF.

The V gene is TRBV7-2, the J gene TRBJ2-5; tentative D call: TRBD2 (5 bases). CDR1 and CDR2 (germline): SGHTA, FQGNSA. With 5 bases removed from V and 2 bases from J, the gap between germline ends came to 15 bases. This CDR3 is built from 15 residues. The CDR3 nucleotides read TGTGCCAGCAGCAAAAGGACTGGTAGGCAAGAGACCCAGTACTTC. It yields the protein CASSKRTGRQETQYF.

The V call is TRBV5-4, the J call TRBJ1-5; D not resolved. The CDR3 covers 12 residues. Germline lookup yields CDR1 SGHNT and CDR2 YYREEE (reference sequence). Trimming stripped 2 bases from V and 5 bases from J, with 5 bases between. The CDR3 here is CASSLGDQPQHF. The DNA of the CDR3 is TGTGCCAGCAGCTTAGGAGATCAGCCCCAGCATTTT.

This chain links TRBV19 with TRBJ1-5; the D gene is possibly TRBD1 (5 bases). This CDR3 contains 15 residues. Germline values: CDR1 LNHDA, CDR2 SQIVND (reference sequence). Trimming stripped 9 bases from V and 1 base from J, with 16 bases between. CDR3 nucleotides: TGTGCCAGCGATTACGGACGGGGGAGCAATCAGCCCCAGCATTTT. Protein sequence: CASDYGRGSNQPQHF.

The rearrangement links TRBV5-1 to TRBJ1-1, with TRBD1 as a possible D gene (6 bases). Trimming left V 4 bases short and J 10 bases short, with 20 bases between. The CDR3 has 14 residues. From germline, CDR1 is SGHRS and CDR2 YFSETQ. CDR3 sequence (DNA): TGCGCCAGCAGCCTAGGGGGGGGACTGGCGGGAGCTTTCTTT. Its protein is CASSLGGGLAGAFF.

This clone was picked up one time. The CDR3: CASSRAGAGRGQFF. The CDR3 DNA sequence: TGTGCCAGCAGCCGAGCAGGGGCAGGCCGAGGGCAGTTCTTC. The V call is TRBV7-9, the J call TRBJ2-1, with D maybe TRBD1 (6 bases). V dropped 5 bases and J dropped 12 bases, with 20 bases sitting between them. Germline CDR1 is SEHNR and CDR2 is FQNEAQ (reference sequence). This CDR3 spans 14 amino acids.

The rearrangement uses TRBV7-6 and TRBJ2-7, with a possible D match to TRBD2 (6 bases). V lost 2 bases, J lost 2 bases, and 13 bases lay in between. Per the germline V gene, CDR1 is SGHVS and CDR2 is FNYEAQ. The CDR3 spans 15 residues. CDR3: CASSLSSAGTYEQYF. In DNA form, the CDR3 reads TGTGCCAGCAGCTTATCCTCAGCGGGTACCTACGAGCAGTACTTC.